The 21 T cell receptor beta chains given below trace back to one sample, sequenced in a study of T cell repertoires in cytomegalovirus infection. TCRdb independently ran MiXCR on the reads; one entry per CDR3 protein. Found here are roughly 230,000 distinct CDR3 sequences, approximately 22% of them singletons; the top ten hold 15% to 20%. The sample was CD8+ T cells from PBMCs. The receptor set was obtained from a human donor in good health (CMV status not recorded). Some clones in this sample may be carry-over from other donors' samples.

The V and J genes are TRBV28 and TRBJ2-3; D gene unclear. CDR1 is MDHEN, CDR2 SYDVKM, per germline. This CDR3 has 12 amino acids. Trimming removed 5 bases at V and 2 bases at J, with 5 bases between. CDR3 nucleotides: TGTGCCAGCAGTCAGTCCACAGATACGCAGTATTTT. It codes for CASSQSTDTQYF. Full variable domain (remainder filled in from reference TRBV28 and TRBJ2-3): DVKVTQSSRYLVKRTGEKVFLECVQDMDHENMFWYRQDPGLGLRLIYFSYDVKMKEKGDIPEGYSVSREKKERFSLILESASTNQTSMYLCASSQSTDTQYFGPGTRLTVL.

This clonotype has ten or more counts. V is TRBV7-6 and J is TRBJ2-7, with 7 bases lining up with TRBD2. The germline V gene has CDR1 SGHVS and CDR2 FNYEAQ. V trimming: 4 bases; J trimming: 4 bases; junction bases outside the gene matches: 16. The CDR3 contains 17 residues. The CDR3 protein is CASSSYGPAGGRYEQYF. In nucleotides, the CDR3 is TGTGCCAGCAGCTCCTACGGGCCGGCCGGGGGGAGGTACGAGCAGTACTTC.

In this sample, this clonotype turned up a few times. The chain is built from TRBV29-1 and TRBJ2-2, with D uncertain. The CDR3 totals 13 residues. CDR1 is SQVTM, CDR2 ANQGSEA, per germline. The V and J ends lost 4 bases and 1 base respectively, with 7 bases between them. The CDR3 region is CSVVILNTGELFF. The DNA for the CDR3 is TGCAGCGTTGTCATTCTGAACACCGGGGAGCTGTTTTTT.

This clonotype turned up a few times. The rearrangement links TRBV20-1 to TRBJ2-1; a possible D gene is TRBD2 (7 bases). This CDR3 contains 11 residues. Germline V gene sequence: CDR1 DFQATT, CDR2 SNEGSKA (reference sequence). The V gene lost 5 bases and the J gene lost 12 bases, with 14 bases spanning the gap. The CDR3 spells CSAQQGGLQFF. In DNA form, the CDR3 reads TGCAGTGCTCAACAGGGAGGGCTGCAGTTCTTC.

This clonotype was seen only a few times. V is TRBV19 and J is TRBJ2-7; 7 bases match TRBD1. The CDR3 consists of 14 residues. Germline CDR1 reads LNHDA; CDR2 reads SQIVND (reference sequence). Trimming cost V 4 bases and J 0 bases; bases outside gene matches: 3. Here the CDR3 reads CASSRTGASYEQYF. Here the CDR3 DNA reads TGTGCCAGTAGTAGGACAGGAGCCTCCTACGAGCAGTACTTC.

The rearrangement joins TRBV28 to TRBJ2-3, with 11 bases aligning to TRBD1. Germline assignment: CDR1 MDHEN and CDR2 SYDVKM. The CDR3 contains 16 residues. The junction had 6 bases not matched to a gene; V was cut back by 4 bases and J by 3 bases. The DNA for the CDR3 is TGTGCCAGCAGTTCGGGACAGGGGGGTTTTACAGATACGCAGTATTTT. Translated: CASSSGQGGFTDTQYF.

This clonotype has more than one count but fewer than ten. V and J are TRBV6-5 and TRBJ1-1; 7 positions match TRBD1. Germline values: CDR1 MNHEY, CDR2 SVGAGI. The length of the CDR3 is 14 residues. After removal of 6 bases from V and 7 bases from J, the junction contained 11 bases not matched to a gene. CDR3: CASRYRTGTIEAFF. The CDR3 DNA is TGTGCCAGCAGATACCGGACAGGAACTATTGAAGCTTTCTTT.

This clonotype turned up a few times. The chain uses TRBV20-1 and TRBJ1-3, with D unclear. The CDR3 extends over 15 amino acids. Germline V gives CDR1 DFQATT, CDR2 SNEGSKA (reference sequence). Between the trimmed V and J ends, which lost 6 bases and 4 bases, there was a span of 19 bases. This CDR3 is CSARDLADNGNTIYF. In DNA, the CDR3 is TGCAGTGCCCGTGACCTGGCGGATAACGGAAACACCATATATTTT.

V gene TRBV4-2 combines with J gene TRBJ2-7; 7 bases are shared with TRBD1. The CDR3 is 14 amino acids. The V gene end was trimmed by 3 bases and the J gene end by 4 bases; junction bases not matched to a gene: 6. CDR1 and CDR2 from the germline V gene are LGHNA and YNFKEQ. The CDR3 DNA sequence: TGTGCCAGCAGCCAGCCGGGACAGCAGTACGAGCAGTACTTC. It is translated as CASSQPGQQYEQYF.

The chain recombines TRBV30 with TRBJ1-2; D gene uncertain. Trimming stripped 4 bases from V and 4 bases from J, with 7 bases between. Per germline, CDR1 GTSNPN and CDR2 SVGIG (reference sequence). The length of the CDR3 is 11 residues. CDR3: CAWKAVYGYTF. CDR3 nucleotides: TGTGCCTGGAAGGCCGTCTATGGCTACACCTTC. The full variable domain, its missing parts supplied by reference TRBV30 and TRBJ1-2, is SQTIHQWPATLVQPVGSPLSLECTVEGTSNPNLYWYRQAAGRGLQLLFYSVGIGQISSEVPQNLSASRPQDRQFILSSKKLLLSDSGFYLCAWKAVYGYTFGSGTRLTVV.

The chain employs TRBV7-4 and TRBJ1-4, with TRBD1 matching 7 bases. The germline CDR1 and CDR2 sequences are SGHVT and SQSDAQ. This CDR3 contains 14 residues. V lost 4 bases and J lost 8; bases outside the gene matches: 7. The DNA for the CDR3 is TGTGCCAGCAGCTCCGGACAGGACATAGAAAAACTGTTTTTT. It codes for CASSSGQDIEKLFF.

This clonotype occurred many times. The rearrangement links TRBV7-4 to TRBJ2-2; 7 bases are shared with TRBD2. The V gene's germline CDR1 is SGHVT and CDR2 SQSDAQ. The CDR3 runs 16 residues. Trimming at V came to 2 bases and at J to 5 bases, leaving 8 bases not matched to a gene. CDR3 loop: CASSLKRGLSTGELFF. DNA of the CDR3: TGTGCCAGCAGCTTAAAGCGGGGCCTAAGTACCGGGGAGCTGTTTTTT.

V gene TRBV20-1 combines with J gene TRBJ1-1; 7 bases are a match to TRBD1. Germline CDR1 reads DFQATT; CDR2 reads SNEGSKA (reference sequence). The V segment lost 3 bases and the J segment 0 bases; nucleotides outside the gene matches: 10. The CDR3 runs 16 residues. CDR3 nucleotides: TGCAGTGCTAGCTCCCCCAGACAGGGCGTGAACACTGAAGCTTTCTTT. This gives the protein CSASSPRQGVNTEAFF.

The chain uses TRBV11-1 and TRBJ2-7, with 7 bases aligning to TRBD1. The CDR3 runs 14 residues. Trimming removed 3 bases from V and 6 bases from J; junction bases left unmatched: 8. From germline, CDR1 is SGHAT and CDR2 FQDESV (reference sequence). The CDR3 nucleotides are TGTGCCAGCAGCTTCGGGCAGGGGGATAGCGAGCAGTACTTC. It yields the protein CASSFGQGDSEQYF.

This CDR3 reads CASSYSDWSGLYF. Written as DNA, the CDR3 is TGTGCCAGCAGTTACTCCGACTGGAGCGGATTGTACTTC. V is TRBV6-2 or TRBV6-3 and J is TRBJ2-5, with TRBD2 as a possible D gene (5 bases). CDR3 length: 13 residues. Trimming cost V 0 bases and J 13 bases, with 15 bases left between them. Germline-derived CDR1 and CDR2 are MNHEY and SVGEGT.

The genes are TRBV28 and TRBJ1-4, with 8 positions matching TRBD1. Trimming removed 5 bases from V and 6 bases from J; junction bases left unmatched: 8. Per germline, CDR1 MDHEN and CDR2 SYDVKM. CDR3 length: 15 residues. This CDR3 is CASSPQGASDEKLFF. The CDR3 bases are TGTGCCAGCAGTCCTCAGGGGGCGTCTGATGAAAAACTGTTTTTT.

This clonotype was seen many times. J is TRBJ2-3 and V is TRBV6-1; either TRBD1 or TRBD2 may supply D (6 bases each). The CDR3 runs to 14 residues. V was cut by 6 bases and J by 2 bases, with 12 bases left in between. CDR1 MNHNS and CDR2 SASEGT come from the germline V gene. This chain's CDR3 is CASRRGADTDTQYF. As DNA, the CDR3 is TGTGCCAGCAGGAGGGGGGCGGACACAGATACGCAGTATTTT.

The V call is TRBV10-3, the J call TRBJ1-2; D is unclear. Trimming left V 0 bases short and J 0 bases short, with 11 bases between. The CDR3 covers 16 residues. The V gene's germline CDR1 is ENHRY and CDR2 SYGVKD. The CDR3 DNA follows: TGTGCCATCAGTGAGTCGCTGAGGGTAGCTAACTATGGCTACACCTTC. Translation: CAISESLRVANYGYTF.

The J gene is TRBJ2-1, the V gene TRBV7-3, with 9 bases aligning to TRBD2. Germline V gives CDR1 SGHTA, CDR2 FQGTGA. The CDR3 totals 17 residues. Trimming cost V 1 base and J 3 bases; bases outside gene matches: 7. The CDR3 coding sequence is TGTGCCAGCAGCTTAATTAGCGGGCGGGGGGGCTACAATGAGCAGTTCTTC. Its protein product is CASSLISGRGGYNEQFF.

The chain combines TRBV20-1 with TRBJ1-1; D not resolved. V lost 3 bases, J lost 0 bases, and 23 bases lay in between. The CDR3 is 18 residues long. In germline, CDR1 is DFQATT, CDR2 SNEGSKA (reference sequence). The CDR3 loop reads CSASGPFEYEPMNTEAFF. CDR3 coding DNA: TGCAGTGCTAGTGGCCCTTTCGAATATGAACCGATGAACACTGAAGCTTTCTTT.

This chain uses TRBV29-1 with TRBJ2-1; 8 nucleotides align to TRBD1. CDR1 is SQVTM, CDR2 ANQGSEA, per germline. The CDR3 sequence is 16 residues long. V shed 0 bases, J shed 4 bases, and the junction held 8 bases outside the gene matches. The CDR3, as DNA: TGCAGCGTTGAAGATCGCTTCCGGACAGGGTACAATGAGCAGTTCTTC. Residues: CSVEDRFRTGYNEQFF.